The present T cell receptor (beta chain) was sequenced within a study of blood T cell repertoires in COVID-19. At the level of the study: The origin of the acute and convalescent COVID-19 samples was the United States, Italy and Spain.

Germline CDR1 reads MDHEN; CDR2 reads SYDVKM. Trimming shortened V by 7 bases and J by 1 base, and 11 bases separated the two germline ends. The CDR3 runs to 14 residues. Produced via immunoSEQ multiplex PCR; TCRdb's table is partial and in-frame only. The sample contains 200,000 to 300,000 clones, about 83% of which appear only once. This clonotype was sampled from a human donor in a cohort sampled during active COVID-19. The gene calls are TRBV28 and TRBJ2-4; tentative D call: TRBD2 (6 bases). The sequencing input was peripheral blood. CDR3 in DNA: TGTGCCAGCAAGGAGGGATCCGCCAAAAACATTCAGTACTTC. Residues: CASKEGSAKNIQYF.